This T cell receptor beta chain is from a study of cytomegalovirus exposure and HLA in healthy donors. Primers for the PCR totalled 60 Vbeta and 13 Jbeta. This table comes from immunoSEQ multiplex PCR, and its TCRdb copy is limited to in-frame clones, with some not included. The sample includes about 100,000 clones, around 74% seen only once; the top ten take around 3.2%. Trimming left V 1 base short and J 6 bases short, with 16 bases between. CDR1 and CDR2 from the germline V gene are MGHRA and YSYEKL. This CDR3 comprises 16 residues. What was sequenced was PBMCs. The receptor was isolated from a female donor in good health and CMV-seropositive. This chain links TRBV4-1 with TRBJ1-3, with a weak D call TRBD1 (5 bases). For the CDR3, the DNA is TGCGCCAGCAGCCAAGGGACGGCGGGGGGTATAAACACCATATATTTT. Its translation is CASSQGTAGGINTIYF.